This T cell receptor beta chain originates from a study of technical replicates of blood from several donors. Sequencing used immunoSEQ multiplex PCR; TCRdb keeps in-frame clones, though not all of them. Seen here are some 74,000 clones, 95% to 98% observed once, and the top ten hold roughly 0.3%. The CDR3 is 16 amino acids. The V gene's germline CDR1 is GTSNPN and CDR2 SVGIG (reference sequence). The junction had 4 bases not matched to a gene; V was cut back by 3 bases and J by 2 bases. Material for sequencing was T cells isolated from PBMCs. The chain combines TRBV30 with TRBJ2-5; TRBD2 matches at 15 bases. The TCR comes from a human donor in good health. The CDR3, as DNA: TGTGCCTGGAGCGGACTAGCGGGAGGGGGTCAAGAGACCCAGTACTTC. This translates into CAWSGLAGGGQETQYF.